The T cell receptor (beta chain) under discussion was sequenced for a study of CD8 T cells in ankylosing spondylitis. Overall study results and limits: Reportedly, disease-linked clones are significantly enriched in ankylosing spondylitis patients' matched synovial fluid. Relatively rare in peripheral blood, disease-linked clones were also CD8+. Ankylosing spondylitis blood appeared to carry a characteristic TCR beta motif of roughly eight highly homologous variants.

In making TCR beta libraries, quantitative 5'-RACE with molecular barcodes was used. Using its own MiXCR run on the 5' RACE reads, TCRdb lists one record per CDR3 protein. Of a few hundred thousand distinct CDR3 sequences in the sample, 15% to 20% were seen once. V was pared by 6 bases and J by 7 bases, with 8 bases of the junction left unmatched. CDR1 MGHRA and CDR2 YSYEKL come from the germline V gene. The CDR3 length is 15 residues. This clonotype was counted between two and nine times. Its antigen is as yet unknown. The sequencing input was blood, either unsorted or a sorted T cell fraction (not recorded which). The sequence was obtained from a male donor with ankylosing spondylitis or in good health (not recorded which). The chain links TRBV4-1 to TRBJ2-2; 10 positions match TRBD1. DNA for the CDR3: TGCGCCAGCAGACCTGACAGGGGGCAGGGCGGGGAGCTGTTTTTT. Its protein is CASRPDRGQGGELFF.